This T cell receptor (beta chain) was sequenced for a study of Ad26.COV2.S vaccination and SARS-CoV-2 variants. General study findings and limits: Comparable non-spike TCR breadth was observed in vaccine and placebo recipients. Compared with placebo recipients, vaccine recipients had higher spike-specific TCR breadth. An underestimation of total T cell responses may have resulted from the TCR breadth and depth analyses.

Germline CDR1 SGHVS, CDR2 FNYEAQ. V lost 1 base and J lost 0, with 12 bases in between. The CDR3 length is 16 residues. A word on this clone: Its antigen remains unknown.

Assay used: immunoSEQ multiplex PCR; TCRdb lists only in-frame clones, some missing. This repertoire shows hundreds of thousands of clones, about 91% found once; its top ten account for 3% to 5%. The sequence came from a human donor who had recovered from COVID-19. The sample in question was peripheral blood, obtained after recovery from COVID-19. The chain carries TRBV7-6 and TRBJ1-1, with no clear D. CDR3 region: CASSLVSVSLNTEAFF. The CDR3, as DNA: TGTGCCAGCAGCTTAGTCTCCGTGAGCTTGAACACTGAAGCTTTCTTT.